This passage covers 7 T cell receptor beta chains from one sample sequenced in a study of vaccination and CD4 T cells after COVID-19. Their antigens remain unidentified. Treatment given: approximately 11-day PBMC culture with coronavirus spike peptide pools or control peptides (ViraFEST assay). Sequencing of DNA taken from cultured CD4+ T cells relied on the Oncomine TCR Beta short-read assay. Using its own MiXCR run on the PCR reads, TCRdb lists one record per CDR3 protein. The sample gives about 13,000 distinct CDR3 sequences, 60% to 80% of which show up once; roughly 7.7% is in the top ten. The source material was CD4+ T cells from blood, cultured in vitro, sampled after SARS-CoV-2 vaccination. The receptors come from a human donor who received a COVID-19 vaccine.

The chain couples TRBV30 to TRBJ1-2; the match to TRBD1 covers 9 bases. Germline loops: CDR1 GTSNPN, CDR2 SVGIG (reference sequence). Unmatched junction bases numbered 5, after V lost 5 bases and J lost 4 bases. CDR3 length: 13 amino acids. CDR3 amino acids: CAWGTGLIYGYTF. The CDR3 nucleotides read TGTGCCTGGGGGACAGGGCTCATCTATGGCTACACCTTC.

Only a few counts were recorded for this clonotype. The rearrangement links TRBV28 to TRBJ2-4; TRBD1 or TRBD2 may be the D gene (5 bases each). This CDR3 spans 16 amino acids. The germline V gene encodes CDR1 MDHEN and CDR2 SYDVKM. Between the trimmed V and J ends, which lost 4 bases and 1 base, there was a span of 14 bases. For the CDR3, the DNA is TGTGCCAGCAGTTGGGACCGGGGCGCGGCCAAAAACATTCAGTACTTC. This gives the protein CASSWDRGAAKNIQYF.

The genes are TRBV27 and TRBJ2-1; D tentatively reads TRBD1 or TRBD2 (5 bases each). Trimming stripped 6 bases from V and 8 bases from J, with 17 bases between. The CDR3 covers 14 residues. Germline CDR1 reads MNHEY; CDR2 reads SMNVEV (reference sequence). The CDR3 nucleotides read TGTGCCAGCAGGGAACACGGGACCAGGGATGAGCAGTTCTTC. Its translation: CASREHGTRDEQFF.

The chain links TRBV19 to TRBJ1-3; the D is unclear. Germline CDR1 is LNHDA and CDR2 is SQIVND (reference sequence). The V end lost 7 bases, the J end lost 2 bases, and 9 bases lay between the germline ends. There are 13 residues in the CDR3. The DNA for the CDR3 is TGTGCCAGTATCGGCGCAGCTGGAAACACCATATATTTT. This translates into CASIGAAGNTIYF.

The rearrangement uses TRBV21-1 and TRBJ1-1. TRBV21-1 is given as a pseudogene. The CDR3 is 14 residues long. CDR3 sequence: CASSSRWVRTEAFF. In DNA form, the CDR3 reads TGTGCCAGCAGCTCTCGGTGGGTAAGAACTGAAGCTTTCTTT.

The chain has TRBV27 and TRBJ2-7; D may be TRBD1 (5 bases). The CDR3 consists of 13 residues. From germline, CDR1 is MNHEY and CDR2 SMNVEV (reference sequence). V lost 0 bases, J lost 6 bases, and 9 bases lay in between. CDR3 sequence: CASSLSRVGEQYF. In DNA form, the CDR3 reads TGTGCCAGCAGTTTATCCAGGGTCGGCGAGCAGTACTTC.

This chain connects TRBV6-5 to TRBJ1-2; D is perhaps TRBD1 (6 bases). Between the trimmed V and J ends, which lost 0 bases and 2 bases, there was a span of 7 bases. This CDR3 has 14 amino acids. Per the germline V gene, CDR1 is MNHEY and CDR2 is SVGAGI. The CDR3 spells CASSYSGGNYGYTF. In nucleotides, the CDR3 is TGTGCCAGCAGTTACTCAGGGGGAAACTATGGCTACACCTTC.